A single sample gave rise to the 32 T cell receptor beta chains below, sequenced in a study of T cells in Graves' hyperthyroidism and ophthalmopathy. Amplified TCR beta CDR3 regions came from RNA transcripts. An initial round of RT-PCR targeting the TCR CDR3 relied on the HTBI primer set. A single record per CDR3 protein comes from TCRdb applying MiXCR to the multiplex PCR reads. This sample has roughly 240,000 distinct CDR3 sequences, with about 17% found just once. The sample was blood. The receptors stem from a woman aged 18-30 years with Graves' ophthalmopathy.

There are many counts of this clonotype. This chain links TRBV28 with TRBJ2-5; TRBD2 matches 7 bases. The CDR3 totals 16 residues. In germline, CDR1 is MDHEN, CDR2 SYDVKM. The junction had 8 bases not matched to a gene; V was cut back by 2 bases and J by 2 bases. In DNA, the CDR3 is TGTGCCAGCAGTTTAGATTTTGGGAGGGGACAAGAGACCCAGTACTTC. Protein product: CASSLDFGRGQETQYF.

Ten or more counts support this clonotype. The chain is built from TRBV19 and TRBJ2-2; D is ambiguous. Between the trimmed V and J ends, which lost 3 bases and 4 bases, there was a span of 9 bases. Germline assignment: CDR1 LNHDA and CDR2 SQIVND (reference sequence). The CDR3 covers 14 residues. The CDR3 DNA reads TGTGCCAGTAGTATGGACCCACTCACCGGGGAGCTGTTTTTT. This translates into CASSMDPLTGELFF.

This clonotype appeared many times. The chain employs TRBV28 and TRBJ2-2; 7 nucleotides line up with TRBD1. Germline loops: CDR1 MDHEN, CDR2 SYDVKM. This CDR3 region has 16 residues. J was trimmed by 0 bases and V by 3 bases; bases with no gene match: 4. CDR3 DNA sequence: TGTGCCAGCAGTTTCTTCCAGGGGGCGAACACCGGGGAGCTGTTTTTT. This codes for CASSFFQGANTGELFF.

This clonotype was detected many times. This chain connects TRBV15 to TRBJ1-1, with a possible D match to TRBD1 (6 bases). CDR3 size: 15 residues. Germline loops: CDR1 LNHNV, CDR2 YYDKDF (reference sequence). Trimming shortened V by 0 bases and J by 8 bases, and 16 bases separated the two germline ends. Here the CDR3 DNA reads TGTGCCACCAGCAGAGATAAGGGACATGCCGTAGAAGCTTTCTTT. As protein: CATSRDKGHAVEAFF.

Many counts were recorded for this clonotype. The V gene is TRBV4-1, the J gene TRBJ2-7; no definite D call. CDR3 length equals 13 residues. V lost 0 bases to trimming and J lost 4 bases, with 7 bases between them. From germline, CDR1 is MGHRA and CDR2 YSYEKL. CDR3: CASSQDTLYEQYF. CDR3 in DNA: TGCGCCAGCAGCCAAGACACCCTTTACGAGCAGTACTTC.

This clonotype was seen at least ten times. The CDR3 sequence is CAWGEWKNTEAFF. DNA of the CDR3: TGTGCCTGGGGGGAGTGGAAGAACACTGAAGCTTTCTTT. This chain joins TRBV30 and TRBJ1-1; no definite D call. This CDR3 is built from 13 residues. Germline CDR1 GTSNPN, CDR2 SVGIG (reference sequence). Trimming removed 5 bases at V and 1 base at J, with 11 bases between.

The sample holds many counts of this clonotype. The CDR3 is CASSRPTVDIQETQYF. The CDR3 bases are TGTGCCAGCAGCCGGCCTACGGTCGATATCCAAGAGACCCAGTACTTC. The chain combines TRBV5-8 with TRBJ2-5; D unclear. The CDR3 sequence is 16 residues long. Germline V gene sequence: CDR1 SGHTS, CDR2 YDEGEE. V lost 4 bases to trimming and J lost 1 base, with 17 bases between them.

Note on this clonotype: A much larger clone lies a single base off, so this may be a read error. The V and J genes are TRBV24-1 and TRBJ2-3; D ambiguous. The CDR3 length is 14 residues. Trimming stripped 3 bases from V and 4 bases from J, with 10 bases between. The germline CDR1 and CDR2 sequences are KGHDR and SFDVKD. The CDR3: CATSDIPGADTQYF. The CDR3 bases are TGTGCCACCAGTGATATCCCAGGCGCAGATACGCAGTATTTT.

The chain carries TRBV12-3 or TRBV12-4 and TRBJ1-4; 9 positions match TRBD1. This CDR3 is built from 15 residues. The V segment lost 7 bases and the J segment 7 bases; nucleotides outside the gene matches: 10. CDR3 DNA: TGTGCCAGCACCGAGGACAGGGGAGGCGGTGAAAAACTGTTTTTT. Amino acids: CASTEDRGGGEKLFF.

This clonotype was found many times. The rearrangement uses TRBV11-3 and TRBJ2-7; D not resolved. The V and J ends lost 3 bases and 2 bases respectively, with 8 bases between them. This CDR3 comprises 13 residues. Per the germline V gene, CDR1 is SGHNT and CDR2 is YENEEA. CDR3: CASSLAKTYEQYF. CDR3 nucleotides: TGTGCCAGCAGCTTGGCGAAAACCTACGAGCAGTACTTC.

This clonotype has at least ten counts. The rearrangement joins TRBV7-9 to TRBJ2-7, with 9 positions matching TRBD2. V was pared by 5 bases and J by 4 bases, with 12 bases of the junction left unmatched. The CDR3 consists of 16 residues. Germline loops: CDR1 SEHNR, CDR2 FQNEAQ (reference sequence). CDR3 DNA: TGTGCCAGCAGCCCACTGAGGGCGGGAGGGCATTACGAGCAGTACTTC. Protein: CASSPLRAGGHYEQYF.

In regard to this clonotype: The CDR3 does not end in the conserved phenylalanine or tryptophan, so this is likely a read error. The rearrangement links TRBV27 to TRBJ1-1; D is uncertain. The V gene lost 0 bases and the J gene lost 4 bases, with 9 bases spanning the gap. This CDR3 is built from 14 residues. Germline-derived CDR1 and CDR2 are MNHEY and SMNVEV (reference sequence). The CDR3 DNA follows: TGTGCCAGCAGTTTATCGCGGGTGGGCACTGAAGCTTTCCTT. It yields the protein CASSLSRVGTEAFL.

This clonotype has a count of ten or more. V usage is TRBV5-4 and J usage is TRBJ2-5, with 15 bases that match TRBD2. The CDR3 covers 17 residues. Germline values: CDR1 SGHNT, CDR2 YYREEE (reference sequence). V shed 4 bases and J 5 bases; nucleotides not matched to a gene: 9. CDR3 residues: CASSPGLAGGPEETQYF. CDR3 bases: TGTGCCAGCAGCCCTGGACTAGCGGGAGGGCCAGAGGAGACCCAGTACTTC.

Ten or more counts support this clonotype. The V gene is TRBV25-1, the J gene TRBJ2-1; tentative D call: TRBD2 (5 bases). Trimming took off 3 bases at V and 8 bases at J, with 11 bases between the two ends. The CDR3 totals 13 residues. The germline gives CDR1 MGHDK, CDR2 SYGVNS. The CDR3 bases are TGTGCCAGCAGTGATTATGGAGGCGATGAGCAGTTCTTC. Translated, it gives CASSDYGGDEQFF.

In this sample, this clonotype turned up many times. V usage is TRBV30 and J usage is TRBJ2-7; 9 bases map to TRBD1. V shed 0 bases and J 4 bases; nucleotides not matched to a gene: 7. The CDR3 is 15 amino acids. Per germline, CDR1 GTSNPN and CDR2 SVGIG (reference sequence). CDR3: CAWSVHQDRGYEQYF. The CDR3 region has the DNA TGTGCCTGGAGTGTACACCAGGACAGGGGATACGAGCAGTACTTC.

This clonotype was picked up many times. The chain is built from TRBV5-1 and TRBJ1-5, with no clear D. The CDR3 is made up of 13 amino acids. V was clipped by 1 base and J by 6 bases, with 8 bases between them. Germline CDR1 is SGHRS and CDR2 is YFSETQ. CDR3 in amino acids: CASSLWGGQPQHF. The CDR3 bases are TGCGCCAGCAGCTTGTGGGGAGGTCAGCCCCAGCATTTT.

The sample holds many counts of this clonotype. The chain is built from TRBV4-1 and TRBJ1-2; D ambiguous. Trimming took off 1 base at V and 4 bases at J, with 13 bases between the two ends. Germline CDR1 reads MGHRA; CDR2 reads YSYEKL. The CDR3 is 15 residues long. In DNA form, the CDR3 reads TGCGCCAGCAGCCAAGTTGCGGGAATTAGCTATGGCTACACCTTC. This gives the protein CASSQVAGISYGYTF.

J is TRBJ2-7 and V is TRBV12-3 or TRBV12-4; D tentatively fits TRBD1 or TRBD2 (5 bases each). Trimming removed 3 bases at V and 2 bases at J, with 11 bases between. This CDR3 has 14 residues. The CDR3 DNA follows: TGTGCCAGCAGTTTCGTCCAGGGACCCTACGAGCAGTACTTC. This codes for CASSFVQGPYEQYF.

This clonotype has only a few counts. This may stem from a read error, because a much larger clone lies one nucleotide away. This sequence joins TRBV18 and TRBJ1-4, with D possibly being TRBD1 (5 bases). Germline V lookup: CDR1 KGHSH, CDR2 LQKENI. The CDR3 sequence is 15 residues long. Trimming pared 2 bases from V and 6 bases from J, leaving 13 bases between. The CDR3 loop is CASSPAGRGDEKLFF. DNA for the CDR3: TGTGCCAGCTCACCAGCGGGGAGAGGGGATGAAAAACTGTTTTTT.

This clonotype was seen at least ten times. The chain couples TRBV27 to TRBJ2-7; the match to TRBD1 covers 7 bases. V was pared by 3 bases and J by 0 bases, with 2 bases of the junction left unmatched. Germline V gene lookup returns CDR1 MNHEY and CDR2 SMNVEV (reference sequence). CDR3 length: 14 residues. The CDR3 region is CASSFDRASYEQYF. The CDR3 DNA reads as TGTGCCAGCAGTTTCGACAGGGCCTCCTACGAGCAGTACTTC.

This clonotype was observed a few times. This could be a read error, since a much larger clone is one nucleotide away. The missing conserved phenylalanine or tryptophan at the end of this CDR3 makes a read error likely. The chain combines TRBV7-9 with TRBJ2-7; D gene ambiguous. Germline V lookup: CDR1 SEHNR, CDR2 FQNEAQ (reference sequence). The V and J ends lost 5 bases and 6 bases respectively, with 8 bases between them. This CDR3 has 11 amino acids. DNA for the CDR3: TGTGCCAGCAGCCAGAACCTCGAGCAGTACCTC. It yields the protein CASSQNLEQYL.

This clonotype was counted ten times or more. This chain joins TRBV27 and TRBJ1-2, with 8 bases fitting TRBD1. The germline V gene has CDR1 MNHEY and CDR2 SMNVEV (reference sequence). The CDR3 contains 14 residues. V gave up 0 bases and J gave up 4 bases; unmatched junction bases: 1. The CDR3 DNA reads TGTGCCAGCAGTTTATCCGGGACAGGCTATGGCTACACCTTC. Protein product: CASSLSGTGYGYTF.

This clonotype came up a few times. The V and J genes are TRBV4-1 and TRBJ1-6; the D gene is possibly TRBD1 (5 bases). Trimming took off 4 bases at V and 0 bases at J, with 10 bases between the two ends. Germline CDR1 reads MGHRA; CDR2 reads YSYEKL. The CDR3 is made up of 16 amino acids. CDR3 sequence (DNA): TGCGCCAGCAGCCTACAGGAGAGCTCCTATAATTCACCCCTCCACTTT. Translated: CASSLQESSYNSPLHF.

Many counts were recorded for this clonotype. V gene TRBV20-1 combines with J gene TRBJ2-5, with TRBD2 matching 7 bases. CDR1 and CDR2 from the germline V gene are DFQATT and SNEGSKA (reference sequence). J lost 5 bases, V lost 5 bases, and 11 bases had no gene match. The CDR3 has 14 residues. This chain's CDR3 is CSAPRLAALETQYF. In nucleotides, the CDR3 is TGCAGTGCTCCCCGCCTAGCGGCCCTCGAGACCCAGTACTTC.

This clonotype has at least ten counts. The genes are TRBV2 and TRBJ1-4, with 7 bases identical to TRBD1. From germline, CDR1 is SNHLY and CDR2 FYNNEI. With 6 bases clipped from V and 4 bases from J, the junction kept 5 bases outside the gene matches. This CDR3 region has 14 residues. CDR3 sequence: CASSPGTVNEKLFF. Here the CDR3 DNA reads TGTGCCAGCAGCCCCGGGACAGTTAATGAAAAACTGTTTTTT.

V usage is TRBV7-8 and J usage is TRBJ2-7; D tentatively reads TRBD1 or TRBD2 (5 bases each). Germline CDR1 reads SGHVS; CDR2 reads FQNEAQ. V lost 5 bases to trimming and J lost 0 bases, with 17 bases between them. CDR3 length: 16 residues. CDR3 loop: CASSPDLGTNSYEQYF. CDR3 nucleotide sequence: TGTGCCAGCAGCCCGGATCTTGGGACGAACTCCTACGAGCAGTACTTC. Together with reference TRBV7-8 and TRBJ2-7, the CDR3 gives the full variable domain: GAGVSQSPRYKVAKRGQDVALRCDPISGHVSLFWYQQALGQGPEFLTYFQNEAQLDKSGLPSDRFFAERPEGSVSTLKIQRTQQEDSAVYLCASSPDLGTNSYEQYFGPGTRLTVT.

This clonotype showed up many times. The rearrangement uses TRBV7-2 and TRBJ1-2, with D unclear. This CDR3 is 16 amino acids long. With 3 bases removed from V and 0 bases from J, the gap between germline ends came to 14 bases. Germline values: CDR1 SGHTA, CDR2 FQGNSA. CDR3 protein: CASSLVGGNANYGYTF. Here the CDR3 DNA reads TGTGCCAGCAGCTTGGTGGGCGGGAACGCTAACTATGGCTACACCTTC.

This clonotype was picked up many times. This chain links TRBV5-1 with TRBJ2-3; D not resolved. The germline CDR1 and CDR2 sequences are SGHRS and YFSETQ. This CDR3 is built from 14 residues. Trimming stripped 3 bases from V and 0 bases from J, with 8 bases between. The CDR3 coding sequence is TGCGCCAGCAGCTATAGAGAAAGCACAGATACGCAGTATTTT. Translating gives CASSYRESTDTQYF.

This clonotype was picked up a small number of times. J is TRBJ2-1 and V is TRBV4-2; TRBD2 is a possible D gene (6 bases). The CDR3 has 17 residues. Germline V gene lookup returns CDR1 LGHNA and CDR2 YNFKEQ. V gave up 0 bases and J gave up 5 bases, with 17 bases separating them. In DNA, the CDR3 is TGTGCCAGCAGCCAAGAGGGTAGCGGCGTCTACAACAATGAGCAGTTCTTC. It translates to CASSQEGSGVYNNEQFF.

Ten or more counts support this clonotype. The V gene is TRBV9, the J gene TRBJ2-1, with 15 bases lining up with TRBD2. The CDR3 consists of 20 residues. The V segment lost 4 bases and the J segment 0 bases; nucleotides outside the gene matches: 11. The germline gives CDR1 SGDLS, CDR2 YYNGEE. CDR3 residues: CASSIRLGLAGGSSYNEQFF. CDR3 in DNA: TGTGCCAGCAGCATACGACTGGGACTAGCGGGGGGTAGCTCCTACAATGAGCAGTTCTTC.

This clonotype was detected ten times or more. This sequence joins TRBV4-1 and TRBJ2-7, with D unresolved. The CDR3 loop spans 15 amino acids. Trimming removed 0 bases at V and 0 bases at J, with 9 bases between. CDR1 MGHRA and CDR2 YSYEKL come from the germline V gene. DNA of the CDR3: TGCGCCAGCAGCCAAGAGAGTGTGAGCTCCTACGAGCAGTACTTC. This sequence encodes CASSQESVSSYEQYF.

This clonotype was found once. This chain connects TRBV29-1 to TRBJ2-2; 12 bases are a match to TRBD2. The CDR3 contains 16 residues. V trimming: 6 bases; J trimming: 5 bases; junction bases outside the gene matches: 10. In germline, CDR1 is SQVTM, CDR2 ANQGSEA. The chain's CDR3 is CSVSYPGTSGTGELFF. The DNA for the CDR3 is TGCAGCGTCTCCTACCCCGGGACTAGCGGGACCGGGGAGCTGTTTTTT.